Presented here are 14 T cell receptor beta chains from one specimen sequenced in a study of blood T cell repertoires in COVID-19. Assay: immunoSEQ multiplex PCR; the TCRdb copy retains only in-frame clones and omits some. Of about 140,000 clones listed, 75% to 90% were seen once; the top ten hold approximately 11%. Input material: peripheral blood. All receptors come from a woman aged 80 or over with acute or convalescent COVID-19.

The chain uses TRBV5-1 and TRBJ2-7, with 10 bases identical to TRBD1. This CDR3 contains 14 residues. After removal of 4 bases from V and 2 bases from J, the junction contained 3 bases not matched to a gene. The germline V gene has CDR1 SGHRS and CDR2 YFSETQ. The CDR3 here is CASSPGQGAYEQYF. The CDR3 DNA reads TGCGCCAGCAGCCCCGGACAGGGGGCCTACGAGCAGTACTTC.

The rearrangement links TRBV10-3 to TRBJ1-2; 9 positions match TRBD1. The CDR3 spans 14 residues. CDR1 ENHRY and CDR2 SYGVKD come from the germline V gene. V was clipped by 4 bases and J by 3 bases; unmatched bases: 3. The CDR3 sequence is CAISVQGADYGYTF. CDR3 nucleotide sequence: TGTGCCATCAGTGTACAGGGGGCCGACTATGGCTACACCTTC.

The genes are TRBV24-1 and TRBJ2-1, with D maybe TRBD2 (5 bases). The V end lost 7 bases, the J end lost 0 bases, and 12 bases lay between the germline ends. The CDR3 contains 15 residues. Germline-derived CDR1 and CDR2 are KGHDR and SFDVKD. The CDR3 spells CATRANGDSYNEQFF. As DNA, the CDR3 is TGTGCCACCAGGGCTAACGGGGACTCCTACAATGAGCAGTTCTTC.

The genes are TRBV28 and TRBJ1-2; TRBD1 might be the D (5 bases). Germline V gives CDR1 MDHEN, CDR2 SYDVKM. The CDR3 spans 13 residues. V lost 8 bases and J 4 bases, leaving 14 bases between the germline ends. CDR3 nucleotides: TGTGCCAGCGCGGATCCTGGGGCCTATGGCTACACCTTC. Translation: CASADPGAYGYTF.

The rearrangement uses TRBV2 and TRBJ2-1, with 8 positions matching TRBD1. The CDR3 is 13 residues long. Germline assignment: CDR1 SNHLY and CDR2 FYNNEI. J was trimmed by 4 bases and V by 5 bases; bases with no gene match: 1. Written as DNA, the CDR3 is TGTGCCAGCAGTCGGACAGGGTACAATGAGCAGTTCTTC. It codes for CASSRTGYNEQFF.

This clone occurred a few times. The chain recombines TRBV5-4 with TRBJ1-2, with D hard to call. The CDR3 has 14 amino acids. Germline CDR1 and CDR2: SGHNT and YYREEE (reference sequence). Trimming pared 4 bases from V and 8 bases from J, leaving 18 bases between. The DNA for the CDR3 is TGTGCCAGCAGCCAGGCGGAGGGCGCGAAGGGCTACACCTTC. Translated, it gives CASSQAEGAKGYTF.

The J gene is TRBJ2-1, the V gene TRBV5-1, with D possibly matching TRBD1 (6 bases). The CDR3 covers 16 residues. Germline loops: CDR1 SGHRS, CDR2 YFSETQ. The V and J ends lost 1 base and 2 bases respectively, with 13 bases between them. The CDR3 DNA reads as TGCGCCAGCAGCTTGAATAACAGGGCGGCCTACAATGAGCAGTTCTTC. This encodes CASSLNNRAAYNEQFF.

The V and J genes are TRBV7-3 and TRBJ2-5; 10 nucleotides line up with TRBD1. The germline V gene has CDR1 SGHTA and CDR2 FQGTGA. Trimming removed 0 bases from V and 2 bases from J; junction bases left unmatched: 3. This CDR3 has 16 amino acids. CDR3 loop: CASSLTRTGGQETQYF. Here the CDR3 DNA reads TGTGCCAGCAGCTTAACCCGGACAGGGGGACAAGAGACCCAGTACTTC.

The V call is TRBV5-1, the J call TRBJ2-7, with D possibly being TRBD1 (5 bases). The V end was cut by 1 base, the J end by 2 bases, with 13 bases between. Germline loops: CDR1 SGHRS, CDR2 YFSETQ. The CDR3 extends over 15 amino acids. The CDR3 here is CASSLLSGIAYEQYF. CDR3 bases: TGCGCCAGCAGCTTGCTATCAGGGATCGCCTACGAGCAGTACTTC.

This rearrangement joins TRBV5-8 to TRBJ1-2; 8 nucleotides agree with TRBD1. This CDR3 region has 15 residues. With V trimmed by 1 base and J by 2 bases, 4 bases remained unmatched. Germline V gene sequence: CDR1 SGHTS, CDR2 YDEGEE. CDR3 in amino acids: CASSLWTGRNYGYTF. CDR3 sequence (DNA): TGTGCCAGCAGCTTGTGGACAGGGAGGAACTATGGCTACACCTTC.

The chain joins TRBV2 to TRBJ2-2; TRBD2 aligns across 8 bases. Germline assignment: CDR1 SNHLY and CDR2 FYNNEI. V trimming: 7 bases; J trimming: 4 bases; junction bases outside the gene matches: 8. This CDR3 has 15 amino acids. The CDR3 bases are TGTGCCAGCACTTCGGGGGGGCTTAGCACCGGGGAGCTGTTTTTT. Its translation: CASTSGGLSTGELFF.

The chain has TRBV7-8 and TRBJ2-7; 8 positions match TRBD2. The CDR3 is made up of 16 amino acids. V shed 5 bases and J 0 bases; nucleotides not matched to a gene: 9. Germline CDR1 is SGHVS and CDR2 is FQNEAQ. DNA for the CDR3: TGTGCCAGCAGCCGCCCCCAGCGGGGGCTCTCCTACGAGCAGTACTTC. Translated, it gives CASSRPQRGLSYEQYF.

This clone appeared a single time. The V call is TRBV3-1 (or the pseudogene TRBV3-2), the J call TRBJ1-1, with 10 nucleotides matching TRBD1. The germline V gene has CDR1 LGHDT and CDR2 YNNKEL (reference sequence). V gave up 3 bases and J gave up 2 bases; unmatched junction bases: 0. This CDR3 has 14 residues. This CDR3 reads CASSQTGGNTEAFF. CDR3 bases: TGTGCCAGCAGCCAGACAGGGGGCAACACTGAAGCTTTCTTT.

This clone was detected only once. This rearrangement joins TRBV20-1 to TRBJ1-5, with a weak D call TRBD1 (6 bases). Deletions cut 3 bases from V and 7 bases from J, with 13 bases between. This CDR3 has 13 residues. Germline values: CDR1 DFQATT, CDR2 SNEGSKA (reference sequence). CDR3 DNA: TGCAGTGCTAGTCGGACAGTCGGCCAGCCCCAGCATTTT. This sequence encodes CSASRTVGQPQHF.